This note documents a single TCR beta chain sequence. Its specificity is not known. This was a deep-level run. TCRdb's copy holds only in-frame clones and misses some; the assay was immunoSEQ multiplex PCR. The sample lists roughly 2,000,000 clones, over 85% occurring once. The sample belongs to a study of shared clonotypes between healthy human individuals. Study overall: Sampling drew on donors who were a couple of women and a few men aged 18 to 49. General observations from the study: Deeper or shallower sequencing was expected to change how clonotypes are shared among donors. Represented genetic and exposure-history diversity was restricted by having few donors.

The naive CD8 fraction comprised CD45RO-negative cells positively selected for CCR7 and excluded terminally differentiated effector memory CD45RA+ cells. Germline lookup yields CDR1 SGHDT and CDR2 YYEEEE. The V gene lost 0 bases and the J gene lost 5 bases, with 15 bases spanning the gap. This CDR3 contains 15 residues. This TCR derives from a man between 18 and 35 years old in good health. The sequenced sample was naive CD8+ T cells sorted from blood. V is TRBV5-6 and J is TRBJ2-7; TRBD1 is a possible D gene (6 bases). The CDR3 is CASSLEQGSVHEQYF. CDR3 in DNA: TGTGCCAGCAGCTTGGAACAGGGTTCGGTCCACGAGCAGTACTTC.